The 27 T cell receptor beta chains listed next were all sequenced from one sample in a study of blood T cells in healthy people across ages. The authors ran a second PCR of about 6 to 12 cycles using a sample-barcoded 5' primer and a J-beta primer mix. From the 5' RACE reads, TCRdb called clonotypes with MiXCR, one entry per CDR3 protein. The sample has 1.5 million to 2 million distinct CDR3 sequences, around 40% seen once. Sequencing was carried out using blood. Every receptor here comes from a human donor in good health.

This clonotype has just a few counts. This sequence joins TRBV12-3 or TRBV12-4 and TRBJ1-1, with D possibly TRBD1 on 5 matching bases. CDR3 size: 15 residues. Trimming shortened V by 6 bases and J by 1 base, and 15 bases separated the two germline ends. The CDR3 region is CASSPGGNANTEAFF. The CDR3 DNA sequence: TGTGCCAGCAGCCCCGGGGGTAACGCGAACACTGAAGCTTTCTTT.

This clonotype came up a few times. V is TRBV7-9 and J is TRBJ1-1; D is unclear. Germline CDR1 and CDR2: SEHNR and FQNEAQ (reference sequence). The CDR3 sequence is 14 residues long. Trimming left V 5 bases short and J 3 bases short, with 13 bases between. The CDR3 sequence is CASSTGSWDTEAFF. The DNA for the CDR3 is TGTGCCAGCAGCACCGGGTCCTGGGACACTGAAGCTTTCTTT.

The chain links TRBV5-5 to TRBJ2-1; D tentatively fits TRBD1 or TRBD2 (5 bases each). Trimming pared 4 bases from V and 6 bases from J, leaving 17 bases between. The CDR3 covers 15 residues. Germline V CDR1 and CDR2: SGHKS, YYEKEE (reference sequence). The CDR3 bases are TGTGCCAGCAGCCGTGAGGGACCCCGGACCAATGAGCAGTTCTTC. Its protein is CASSREGPRTNEQFF.

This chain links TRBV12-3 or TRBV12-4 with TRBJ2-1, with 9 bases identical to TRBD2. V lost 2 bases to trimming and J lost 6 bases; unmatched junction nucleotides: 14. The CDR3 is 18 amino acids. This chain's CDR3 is CASSLRVGRTSVFNEQFF. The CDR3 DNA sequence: TGTGCCAGCAGTTTACGTGTTGGTAGGACTAGCGTGTTCAATGAGCAGTTCTTC.

The CDR3: CASSKNRDRGRQPQHF. CDR3 nucleotides: TGTGCCAGCAGTAAGAACCGGGACAGGGGAAGACAGCCCCAGCATTTT. The chain has TRBV6-2 or TRBV6-3 and TRBJ1-5; 10 positions match TRBD1. Germline CDR1 and CDR2: MNHEY and SVGEGT. V dropped 5 bases and J dropped 7; count of bases not matched to a gene: 11. This CDR3 has 16 residues.

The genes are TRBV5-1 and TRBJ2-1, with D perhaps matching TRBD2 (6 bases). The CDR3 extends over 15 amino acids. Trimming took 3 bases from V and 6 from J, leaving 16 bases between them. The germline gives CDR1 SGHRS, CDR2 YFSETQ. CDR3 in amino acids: CASSWTIGGVNEQFF. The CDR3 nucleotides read TGCGCCAGCAGCTGGACTATCGGAGGGGTCAATGAGCAGTTCTTC.

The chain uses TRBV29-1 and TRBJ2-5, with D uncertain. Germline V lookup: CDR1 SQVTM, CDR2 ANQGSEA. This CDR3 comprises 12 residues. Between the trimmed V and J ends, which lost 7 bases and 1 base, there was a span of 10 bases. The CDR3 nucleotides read TGCAGCGCCTTCTTGTCCCAAGAGACCCAGTACTTC. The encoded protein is CSAFLSQETQYF.

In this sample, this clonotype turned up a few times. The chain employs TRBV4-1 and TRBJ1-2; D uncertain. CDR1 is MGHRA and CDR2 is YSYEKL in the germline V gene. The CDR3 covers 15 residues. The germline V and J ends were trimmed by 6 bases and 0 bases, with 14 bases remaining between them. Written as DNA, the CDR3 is TGCGCCAGCAGAAAAGACGACCGATCTAACTATGGCTACACCTTC. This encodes CASRKDDRSNYGYTF.

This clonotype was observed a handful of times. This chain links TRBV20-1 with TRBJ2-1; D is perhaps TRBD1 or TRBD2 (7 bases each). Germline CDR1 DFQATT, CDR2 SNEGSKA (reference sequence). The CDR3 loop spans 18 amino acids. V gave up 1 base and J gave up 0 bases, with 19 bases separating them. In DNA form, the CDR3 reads TGCAGTGCTAGAGGCGCGGGGAGGGGACAGAGCTCCTACAATGAGCAGTTCTTC. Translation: CSARGAGRGQSSYNEQFF.

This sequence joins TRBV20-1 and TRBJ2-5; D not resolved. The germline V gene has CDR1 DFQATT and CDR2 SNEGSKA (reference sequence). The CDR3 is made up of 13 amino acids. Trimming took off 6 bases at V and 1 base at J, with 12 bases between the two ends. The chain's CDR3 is CSALENLQETQYF. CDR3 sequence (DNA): TGCAGTGCCCTGGAAAACCTCCAAGAGACCCAGTACTTC.

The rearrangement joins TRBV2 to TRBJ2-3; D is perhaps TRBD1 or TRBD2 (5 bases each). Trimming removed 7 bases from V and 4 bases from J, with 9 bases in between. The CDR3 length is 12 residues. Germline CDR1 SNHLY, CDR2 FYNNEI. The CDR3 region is CASKGSADTQYF. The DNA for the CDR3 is TGTGCCAGCAAGGGGAGCGCAGATACGCAGTATTTT.

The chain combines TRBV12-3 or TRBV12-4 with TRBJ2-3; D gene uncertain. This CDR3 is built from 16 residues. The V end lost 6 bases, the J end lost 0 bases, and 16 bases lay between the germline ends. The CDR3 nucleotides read TGTGCCAGCAGCTATAAGATCGGAATCAGCACAGATACGCAGTATTTT. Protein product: CASSYKIGISTDTQYF.

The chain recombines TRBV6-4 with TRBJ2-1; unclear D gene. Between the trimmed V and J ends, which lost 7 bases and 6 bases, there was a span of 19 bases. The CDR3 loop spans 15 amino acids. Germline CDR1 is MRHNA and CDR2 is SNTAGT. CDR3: CASTNLGFTLNEQFF. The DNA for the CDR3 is TGTGCCAGCACAAACTTGGGGTTTACCCTCAATGAGCAGTTCTTC.

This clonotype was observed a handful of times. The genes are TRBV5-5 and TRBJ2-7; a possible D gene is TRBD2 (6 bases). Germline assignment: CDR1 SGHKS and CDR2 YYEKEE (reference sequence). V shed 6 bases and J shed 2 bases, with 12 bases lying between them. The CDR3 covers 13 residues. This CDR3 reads CASTSPGAYEQYF. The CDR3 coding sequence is TGTGCCAGCACCTCCCCGGGAGCCTACGAGCAGTACTTC.

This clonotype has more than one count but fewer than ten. CDR3 in amino acids: CASSPGTGRHQPQHF. The CDR3 DNA follows: TGTGCCAGCAGCCCCGGGACAGGGCGCCATCAGCCCCAGCATTTT. The rearrangement joins TRBV27 to TRBJ1-5; 9 nucleotides agree with TRBD1. This CDR3 has 15 amino acids. The germline gives CDR1 MNHEY, CDR2 SMNVEV (reference sequence). With V trimmed by 6 bases and J by 5 bases, 8 bases remained unmatched.

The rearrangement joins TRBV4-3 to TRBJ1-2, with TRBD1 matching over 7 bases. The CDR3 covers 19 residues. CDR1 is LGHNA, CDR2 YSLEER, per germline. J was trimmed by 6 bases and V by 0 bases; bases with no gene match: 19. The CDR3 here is CASSQEWRDRVVYRHGYTF. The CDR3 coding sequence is TGCGCCAGCAGCCAAGAATGGCGGGACAGAGTAGTGTACCGGCATGGCTACACCTTC.

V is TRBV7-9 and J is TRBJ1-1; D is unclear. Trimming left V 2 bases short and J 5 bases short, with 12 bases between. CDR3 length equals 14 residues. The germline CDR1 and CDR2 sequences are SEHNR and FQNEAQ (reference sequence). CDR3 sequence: CASSLIWADTEAFF. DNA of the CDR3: TGTGCCAGCAGCTTAATTTGGGCAGATACTGAAGCTTTCTTT.

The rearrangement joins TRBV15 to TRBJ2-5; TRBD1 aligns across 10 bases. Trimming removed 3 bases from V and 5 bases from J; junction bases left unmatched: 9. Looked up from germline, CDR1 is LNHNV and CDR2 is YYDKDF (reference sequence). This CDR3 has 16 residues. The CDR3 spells CATSRWGDRGSETQYF. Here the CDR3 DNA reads TGTGCCACCAGCAGGTGGGGGGACAGGGGATCTGAGACCCAGTACTTC.

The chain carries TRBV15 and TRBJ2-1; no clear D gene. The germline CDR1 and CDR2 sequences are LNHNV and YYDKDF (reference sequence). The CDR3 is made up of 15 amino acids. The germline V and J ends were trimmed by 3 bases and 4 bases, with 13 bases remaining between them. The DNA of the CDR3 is TGTGCCACCAGCAGTGTATTAACGCTTTACAATGAGCAGTTCTTC. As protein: CATSSVLTLYNEQFF.

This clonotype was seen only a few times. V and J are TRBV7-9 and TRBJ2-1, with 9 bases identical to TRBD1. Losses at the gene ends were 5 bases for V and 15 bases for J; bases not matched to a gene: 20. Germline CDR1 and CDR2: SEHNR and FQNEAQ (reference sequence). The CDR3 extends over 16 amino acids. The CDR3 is CASSLIPGQGPNSPFF. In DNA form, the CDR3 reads TGTGCCAGCAGCCTAATACCGGGACAGGGACCCAATTCGCCGTTCTTC.

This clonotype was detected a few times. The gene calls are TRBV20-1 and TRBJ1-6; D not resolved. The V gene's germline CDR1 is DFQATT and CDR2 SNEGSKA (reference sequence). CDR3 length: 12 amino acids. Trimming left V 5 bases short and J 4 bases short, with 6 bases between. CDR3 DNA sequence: TGCAGTGCTGGGGAGTATAATTCACCCCTCCACTTT. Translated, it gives CSAGEYNSPLHF.

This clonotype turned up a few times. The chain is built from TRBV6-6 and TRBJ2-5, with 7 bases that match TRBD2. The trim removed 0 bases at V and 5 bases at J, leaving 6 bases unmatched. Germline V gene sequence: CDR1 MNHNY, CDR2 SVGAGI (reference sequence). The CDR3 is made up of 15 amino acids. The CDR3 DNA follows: TGTGCCAGCAGTTACTCGTGGGGGGGGAAGGAGACCCAGTACTTC. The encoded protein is CASSYSWGGKETQYF.

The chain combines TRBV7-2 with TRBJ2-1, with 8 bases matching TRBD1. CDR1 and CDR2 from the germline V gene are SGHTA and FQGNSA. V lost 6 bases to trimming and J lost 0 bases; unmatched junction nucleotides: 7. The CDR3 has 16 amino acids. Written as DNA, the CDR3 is TGTGCCAGCAGACCGCGGACAGGGAGCTCCTACAATGAGCAGTTCTTC. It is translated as CASRPRTGSSYNEQFF.

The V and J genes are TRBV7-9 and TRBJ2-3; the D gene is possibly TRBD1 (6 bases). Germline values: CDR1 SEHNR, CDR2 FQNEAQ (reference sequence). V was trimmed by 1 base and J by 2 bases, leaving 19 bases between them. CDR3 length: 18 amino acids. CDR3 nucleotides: TGTGCCAGCAGCTTAGGAGGGACACTCACCCCAATCACAGATACGCAGTATTTT. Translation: CASSLGGTLTPITDTQYF.

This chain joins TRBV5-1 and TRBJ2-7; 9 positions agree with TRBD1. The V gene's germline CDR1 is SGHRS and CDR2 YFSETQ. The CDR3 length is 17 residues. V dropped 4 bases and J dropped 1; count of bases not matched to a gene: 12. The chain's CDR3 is CASSPLGGQGFSYEQYF. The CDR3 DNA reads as TGCGCCAGCAGCCCCTTGGGGGGACAGGGTTTTTCCTACGAGCAGTACTTC.

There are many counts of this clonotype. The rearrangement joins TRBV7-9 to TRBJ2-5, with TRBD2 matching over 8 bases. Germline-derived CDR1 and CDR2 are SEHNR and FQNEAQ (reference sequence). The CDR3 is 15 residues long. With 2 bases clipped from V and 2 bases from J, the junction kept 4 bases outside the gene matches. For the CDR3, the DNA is TGTGCCAGCAGCTTAAAGCGGGGGATTCAAGAGACCCAGTACTTC. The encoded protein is CASSLKRGIQETQYF.

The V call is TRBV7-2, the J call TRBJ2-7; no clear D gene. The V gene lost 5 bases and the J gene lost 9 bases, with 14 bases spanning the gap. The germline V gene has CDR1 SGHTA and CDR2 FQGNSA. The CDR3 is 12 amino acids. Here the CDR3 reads CASSQDRGGQYF. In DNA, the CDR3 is TGTGCCAGCAGCCAGGACCGCGGCGGGCAGTACTTC.